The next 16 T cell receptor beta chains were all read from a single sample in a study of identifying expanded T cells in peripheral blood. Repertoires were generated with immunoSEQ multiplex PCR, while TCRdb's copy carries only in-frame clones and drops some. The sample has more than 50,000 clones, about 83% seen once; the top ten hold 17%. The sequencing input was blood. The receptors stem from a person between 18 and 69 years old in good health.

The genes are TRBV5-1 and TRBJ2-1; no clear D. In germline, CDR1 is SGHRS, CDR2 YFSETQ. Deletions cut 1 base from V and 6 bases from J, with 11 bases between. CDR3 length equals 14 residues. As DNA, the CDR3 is TGCGCCAGCAGCTTGACACGCCGGGTCAATGAGCAGTTCTTC. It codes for CASSLTRRVNEQFF.

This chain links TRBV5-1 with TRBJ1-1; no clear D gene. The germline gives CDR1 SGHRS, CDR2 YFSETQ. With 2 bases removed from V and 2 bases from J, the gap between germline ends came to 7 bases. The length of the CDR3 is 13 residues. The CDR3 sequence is CASSLKVNTEAFF. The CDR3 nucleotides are TGCGCCAGCAGCTTAAAGGTAAACACTGAAGCTTTCTTT.

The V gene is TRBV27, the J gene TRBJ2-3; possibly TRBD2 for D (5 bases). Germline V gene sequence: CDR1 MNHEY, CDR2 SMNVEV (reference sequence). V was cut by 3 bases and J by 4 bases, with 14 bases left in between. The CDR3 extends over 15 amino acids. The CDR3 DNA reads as TGTGCCAGCAGTTTGAGGTCTGGGCGGGCAGATACGCAGTATTTT. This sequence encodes CASSLRSGRADTQYF.

This CDR3 is CASSEGVRRPTDTQYF. The CDR3 DNA follows: TGTGCCAGCAGTGAAGGGGTCAGGCGTCCCACAGATACGCAGTATTTT. The chain employs TRBV6-1 and TRBJ2-3; unclear D gene. The CDR3 covers 16 residues. Trimming removed 1 base from V and 2 bases from J, with 13 bases in between. CDR1 MNHNS and CDR2 SASEGT come from the germline V gene.

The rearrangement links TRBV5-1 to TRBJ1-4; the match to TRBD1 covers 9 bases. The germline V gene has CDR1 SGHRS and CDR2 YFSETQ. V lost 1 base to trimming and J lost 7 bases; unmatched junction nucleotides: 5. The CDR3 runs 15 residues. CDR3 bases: TGCGCCAGCAGCTTGACAGGGGGCTTTGGTGAAAAACTGTTTTTT. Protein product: CASSLTGGFGEKLFF.

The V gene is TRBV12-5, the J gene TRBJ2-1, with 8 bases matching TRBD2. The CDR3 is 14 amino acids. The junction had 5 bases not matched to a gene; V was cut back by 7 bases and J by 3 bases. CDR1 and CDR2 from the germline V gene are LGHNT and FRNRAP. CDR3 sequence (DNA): TGTGCTAGTGTAAAGCGGGGGTTCTACAATGAGCAGTTCTTC. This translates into CASVKRGFYNEQFF. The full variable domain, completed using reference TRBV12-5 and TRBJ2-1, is DARVTQTPRHKVTEMGQEVTMRCQPILGHNTVFWYRQTMMQGLELLAYFRNRAPLDDSGMPKDRFSAEMPDATLATLKIQPSEPRDSAVYFCASVKRGFYNEQFFGPGTRLTVL.

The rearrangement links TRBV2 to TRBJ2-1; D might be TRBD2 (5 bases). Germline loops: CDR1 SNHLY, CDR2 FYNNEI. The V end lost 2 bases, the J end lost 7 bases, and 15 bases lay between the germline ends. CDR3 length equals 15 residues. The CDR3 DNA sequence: TGTGCCAGCAGTGAAAGAAGAGGACTCGTTAATGAGCAGTTCTTC. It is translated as CASSERRGLVNEQFF.

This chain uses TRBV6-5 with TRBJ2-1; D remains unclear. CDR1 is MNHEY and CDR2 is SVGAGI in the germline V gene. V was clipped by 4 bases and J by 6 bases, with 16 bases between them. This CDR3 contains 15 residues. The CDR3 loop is CASSSEILNLNEQFF. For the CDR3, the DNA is TGTGCCAGCAGTTCTGAAATCCTAAACCTCAATGAGCAGTTCTTC.

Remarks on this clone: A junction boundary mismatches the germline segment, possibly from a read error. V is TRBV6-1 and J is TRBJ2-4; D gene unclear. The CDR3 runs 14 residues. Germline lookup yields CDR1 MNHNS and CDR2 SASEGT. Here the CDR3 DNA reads TGTGCCAGCAGGGAAGGAACCACCAAAAACATTCAGTACTTC. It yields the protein CASREGTTKNIQYF.

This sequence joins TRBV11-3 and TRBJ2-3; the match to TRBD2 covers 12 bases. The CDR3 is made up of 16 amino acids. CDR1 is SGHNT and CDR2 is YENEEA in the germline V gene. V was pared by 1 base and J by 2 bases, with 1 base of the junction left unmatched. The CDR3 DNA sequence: TGTGCCAGCAGCTTAGGGACTAGCGGGGACACAGATACGCAGTATTTT. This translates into CASSLGTSGDTDTQYF.

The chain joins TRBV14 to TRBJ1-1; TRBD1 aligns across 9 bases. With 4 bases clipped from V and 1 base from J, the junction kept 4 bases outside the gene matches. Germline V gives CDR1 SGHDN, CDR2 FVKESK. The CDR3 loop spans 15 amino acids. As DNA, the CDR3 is TGTGCCAGCAGCCTACGGACAGGGGCGAACACTGAAGCTTTCTTT. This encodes CASSLRTGANTEAFF.

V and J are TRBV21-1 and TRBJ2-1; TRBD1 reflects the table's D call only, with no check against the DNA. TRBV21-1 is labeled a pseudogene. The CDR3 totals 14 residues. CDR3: CASSKETGENEQFF. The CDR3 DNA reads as TGTGCCAGCAGCAAAGAAACAGGTGAGAATGAGCAGTTCTTC.

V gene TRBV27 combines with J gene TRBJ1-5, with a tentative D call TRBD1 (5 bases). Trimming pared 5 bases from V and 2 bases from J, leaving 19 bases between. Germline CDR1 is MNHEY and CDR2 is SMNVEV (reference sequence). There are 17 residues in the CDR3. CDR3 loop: CASSPPKRGVGNQPQHF. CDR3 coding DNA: TGTGCCAGCAGTCCACCCAAAAGGGGTGTAGGCAATCAGCCCCAGCATTTT.

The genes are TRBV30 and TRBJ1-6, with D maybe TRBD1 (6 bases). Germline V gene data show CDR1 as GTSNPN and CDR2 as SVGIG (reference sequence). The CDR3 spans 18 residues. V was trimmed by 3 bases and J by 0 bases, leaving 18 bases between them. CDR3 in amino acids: CAWRTPPDRSSYNSPLHF. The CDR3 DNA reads TGTGCCTGGAGAACTCCCCCAGACAGGAGCTCCTATAATTCACCCCTCCACTTT.

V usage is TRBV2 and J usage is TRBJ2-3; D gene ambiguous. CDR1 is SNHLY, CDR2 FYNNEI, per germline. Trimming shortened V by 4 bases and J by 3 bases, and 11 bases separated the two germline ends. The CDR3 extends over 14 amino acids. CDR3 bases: TGTGCCAGCAGTGCAGCAGGTCGGACAGATACGCAGTATTTT. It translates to CASSAAGRTDTQYF.

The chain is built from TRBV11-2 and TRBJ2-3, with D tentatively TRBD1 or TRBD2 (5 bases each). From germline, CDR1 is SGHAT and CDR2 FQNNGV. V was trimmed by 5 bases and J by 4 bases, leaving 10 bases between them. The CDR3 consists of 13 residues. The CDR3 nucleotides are TGTGCCAGCAGCCTAGCAGGGTCAGATACGCAGTATTTT. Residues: CASSLAGSDTQYF.